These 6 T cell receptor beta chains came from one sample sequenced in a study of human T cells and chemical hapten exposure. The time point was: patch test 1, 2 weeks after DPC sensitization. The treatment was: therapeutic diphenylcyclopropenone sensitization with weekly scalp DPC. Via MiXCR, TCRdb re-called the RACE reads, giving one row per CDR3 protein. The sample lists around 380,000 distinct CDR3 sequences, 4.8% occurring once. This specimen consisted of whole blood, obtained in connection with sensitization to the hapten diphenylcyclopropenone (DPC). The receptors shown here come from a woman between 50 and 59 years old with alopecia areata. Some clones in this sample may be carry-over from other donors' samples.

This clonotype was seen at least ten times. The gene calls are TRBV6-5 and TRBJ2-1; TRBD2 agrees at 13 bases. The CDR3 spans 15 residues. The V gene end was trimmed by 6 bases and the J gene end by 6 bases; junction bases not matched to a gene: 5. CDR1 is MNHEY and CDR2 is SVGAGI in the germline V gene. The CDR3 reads CASRGLAGVGNEQFF. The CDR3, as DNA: TGTGCCAGCAGAGGACTAGCGGGAGTAGGCAATGAGCAGTTCTTC.

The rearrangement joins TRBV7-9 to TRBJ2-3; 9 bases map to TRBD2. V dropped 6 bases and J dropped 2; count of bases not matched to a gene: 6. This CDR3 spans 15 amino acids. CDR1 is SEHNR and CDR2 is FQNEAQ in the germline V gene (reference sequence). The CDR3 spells CASSETSGPTDTQYF. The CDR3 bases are TGTGCCAGCAGTGAGACTAGCGGCCCCACAGATACGCAGTATTTT.

Here the CDR3 reads CASSPPGRFKDEQFF. The CDR3 DNA reads as TGTGCCAGCAGCCCGCCAGGGAGGTTTAAAGATGAGCAGTTCTTC. The V call is TRBV12-3 or TRBV12-4, the J call TRBJ2-1; perhaps TRBD2 as D (6 bases). V dropped 6 bases and J dropped 8 bases, with 20 bases sitting between them. This CDR3 contains 15 residues.

The CDR3 loop reads CSAKQGAHTEAFF. CDR3 sequence (DNA): TGCAGTGCTAAACAGGGGGCGCACACTGAAGCTTTCTTT. The rearrangement joins TRBV20-1 to TRBJ1-1; 9 nucleotides align to TRBD1. In germline, CDR1 is DFQATT, CDR2 SNEGSKA (reference sequence). The CDR3 covers 13 residues. V shed 4 bases and J 3 bases; nucleotides not matched to a gene: 3.

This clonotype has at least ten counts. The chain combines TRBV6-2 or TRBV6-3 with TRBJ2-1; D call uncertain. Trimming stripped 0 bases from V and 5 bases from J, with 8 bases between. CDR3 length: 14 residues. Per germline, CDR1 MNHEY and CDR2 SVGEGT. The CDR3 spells CASSYSPIHNEQFF. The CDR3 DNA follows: TGTGCCAGCAGTTACTCTCCAATTCACAATGAGCAGTTCTTC.

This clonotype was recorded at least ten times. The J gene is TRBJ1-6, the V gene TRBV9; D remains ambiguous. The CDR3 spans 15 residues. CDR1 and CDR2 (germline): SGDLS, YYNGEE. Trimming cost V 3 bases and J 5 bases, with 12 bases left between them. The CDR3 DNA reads TGTGCCAGCAGCGCCAGTCCCCTCGATAATTCACCCCTCCACTTT. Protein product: CASSASPLDNSPLHF.